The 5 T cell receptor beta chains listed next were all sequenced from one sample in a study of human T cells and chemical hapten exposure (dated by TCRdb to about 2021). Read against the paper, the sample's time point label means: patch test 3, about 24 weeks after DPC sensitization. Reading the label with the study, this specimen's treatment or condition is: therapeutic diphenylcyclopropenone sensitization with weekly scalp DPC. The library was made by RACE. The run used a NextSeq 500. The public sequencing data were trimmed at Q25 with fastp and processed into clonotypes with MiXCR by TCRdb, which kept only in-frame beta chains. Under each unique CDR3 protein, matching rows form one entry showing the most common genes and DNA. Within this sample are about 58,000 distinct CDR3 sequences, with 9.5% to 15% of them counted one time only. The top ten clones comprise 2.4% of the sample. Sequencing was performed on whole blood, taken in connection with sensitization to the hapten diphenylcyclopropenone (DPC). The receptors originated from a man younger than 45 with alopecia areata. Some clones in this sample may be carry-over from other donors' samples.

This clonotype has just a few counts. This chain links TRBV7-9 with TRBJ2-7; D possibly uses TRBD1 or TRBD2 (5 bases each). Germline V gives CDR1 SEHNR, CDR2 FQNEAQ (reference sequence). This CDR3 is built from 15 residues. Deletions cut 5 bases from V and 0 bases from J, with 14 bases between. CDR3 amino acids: CASSPTPGTSYEQYF. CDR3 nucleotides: TGTGCCAGCAGCCCAACTCCCGGGACCTCCTACGAGCAGTACTTC.

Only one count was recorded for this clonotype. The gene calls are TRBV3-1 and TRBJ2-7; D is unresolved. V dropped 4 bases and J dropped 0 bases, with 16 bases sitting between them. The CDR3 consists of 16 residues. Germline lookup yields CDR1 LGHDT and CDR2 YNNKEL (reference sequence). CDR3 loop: CASSLIGGVGSYEQYF. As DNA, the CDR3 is TGTGCCAGCAGCCTGATCGGCGGTGTGGGCTCCTACGAGCAGTACTTC.

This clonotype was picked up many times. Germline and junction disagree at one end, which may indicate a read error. The CDR3 sequence: CASSRATGPWNTGELFF. As DNA, the CDR3 is TGTGCTAGCAGCCGAGCGACAGGACCCTGGAACACCGGGGAGCTGTTTTTT. The chain has TRBV7-7 and TRBJ2-2; TRBD1 is a possible D gene (6 bases). Germline V CDR1 and CDR2: SSHAT, FNYEAQ (reference sequence). The CDR3 runs to 17 residues.

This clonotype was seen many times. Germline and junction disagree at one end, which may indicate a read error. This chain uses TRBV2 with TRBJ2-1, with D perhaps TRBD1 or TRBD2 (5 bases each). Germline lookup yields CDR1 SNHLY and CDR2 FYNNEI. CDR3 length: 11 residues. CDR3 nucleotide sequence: TGTGCCAGCAGGGACTTGGACATTTTTTCCTTC. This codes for CASRDLDIFSF.

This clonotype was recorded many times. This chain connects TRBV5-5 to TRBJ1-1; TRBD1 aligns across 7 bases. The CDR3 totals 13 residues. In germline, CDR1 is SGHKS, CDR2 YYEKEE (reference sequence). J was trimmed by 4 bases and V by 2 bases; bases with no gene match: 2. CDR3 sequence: CASSLDRVTEAFF. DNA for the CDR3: TGTGCCAGCAGCTTAGACAGGGTCACTGAAGCTTTCTTT.